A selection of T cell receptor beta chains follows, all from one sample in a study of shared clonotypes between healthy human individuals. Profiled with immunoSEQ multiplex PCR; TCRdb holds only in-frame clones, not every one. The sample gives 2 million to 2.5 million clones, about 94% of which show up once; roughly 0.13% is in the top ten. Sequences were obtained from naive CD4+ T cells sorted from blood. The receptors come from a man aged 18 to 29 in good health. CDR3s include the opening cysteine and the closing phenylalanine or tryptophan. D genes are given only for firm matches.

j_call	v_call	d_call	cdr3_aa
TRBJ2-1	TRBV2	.	CASTRGLGEQFF
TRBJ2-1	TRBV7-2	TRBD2	CASSSRTAGGYNEQFF
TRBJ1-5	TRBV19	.	CASSSSHQPQHF
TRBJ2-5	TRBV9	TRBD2	CASSMMGRADQETQYF
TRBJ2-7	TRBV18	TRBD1	CASSPTGGPNYEQYF
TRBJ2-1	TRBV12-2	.	CASRTRTGKTYNEQFF
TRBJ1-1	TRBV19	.	CASSKGPGENTEAFF
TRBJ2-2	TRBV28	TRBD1	CASSPGGSNTGELFF
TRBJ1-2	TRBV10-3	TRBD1	CAIRSQGLGGYTF
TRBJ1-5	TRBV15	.	CATSRDQLANQPQHF
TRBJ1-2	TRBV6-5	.	CASSYSGGYGYTF
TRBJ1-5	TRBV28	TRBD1	CASKQGTGSNQPQHF
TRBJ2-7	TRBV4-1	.	CASSHPRDSLYEQYF
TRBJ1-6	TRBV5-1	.	CASSLTDSGNSPLHF
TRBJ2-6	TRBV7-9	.	CASSRGSGANVLTF
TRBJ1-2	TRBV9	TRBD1	CASSVGDRGFTF
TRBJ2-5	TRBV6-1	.	CASTQGGTQYF
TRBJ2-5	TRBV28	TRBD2	CASSFGGGSETQYF
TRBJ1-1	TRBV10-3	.	CAISGGRTEAFF
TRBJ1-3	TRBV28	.	CASSFGHVLSGNTIYF
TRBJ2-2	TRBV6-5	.	CASSYSPALTGELFF
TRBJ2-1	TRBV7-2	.	CASSLTIEQFF
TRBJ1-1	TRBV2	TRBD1	CASRDRVITEAFF
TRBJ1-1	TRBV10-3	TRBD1	CAISISQGVTEAFF
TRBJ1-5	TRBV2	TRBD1	CASNPQGAGNQPQHF
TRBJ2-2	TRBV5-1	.	CASSLGQTAGELFF
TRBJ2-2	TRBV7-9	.	CASSFPGSNTGELFF
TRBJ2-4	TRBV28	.	CAPCSTSNIQYF
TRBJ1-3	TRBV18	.	CASSPHQEQHSGNTIYF
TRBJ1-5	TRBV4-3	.	CASRGVGKVVRNQPQHF
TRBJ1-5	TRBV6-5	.	CASSYSRPINNQPQHF
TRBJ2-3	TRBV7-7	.	CASSPLSPDTQYF
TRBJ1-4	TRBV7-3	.	CASSLNRDEKLFF
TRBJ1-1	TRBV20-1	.	CSLRDVEAFF
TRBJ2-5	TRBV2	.	CASSENQETQYF
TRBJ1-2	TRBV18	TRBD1	CASSPGTGGLGYTF
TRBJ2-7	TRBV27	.	CASSPLAYRDSYEQYF
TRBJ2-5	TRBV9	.	CASSAQGGETQYF
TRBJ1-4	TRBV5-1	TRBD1	CASSNRTGFEKLFF
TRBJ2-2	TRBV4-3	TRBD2	CASSQGLAGVSAGELFF
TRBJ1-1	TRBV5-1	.	CASSLVLAGNTEAFF
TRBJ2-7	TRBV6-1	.	CASSPGQTYEQYF
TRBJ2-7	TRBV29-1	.	CSVEMASEQYF
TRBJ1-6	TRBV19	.	CASRDAGNSPLHF
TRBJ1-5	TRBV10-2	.	CASSREQNQPQHF
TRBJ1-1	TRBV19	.	CASSPPRRLTEAFF
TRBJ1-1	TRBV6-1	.	CASIFRVEGEAFF